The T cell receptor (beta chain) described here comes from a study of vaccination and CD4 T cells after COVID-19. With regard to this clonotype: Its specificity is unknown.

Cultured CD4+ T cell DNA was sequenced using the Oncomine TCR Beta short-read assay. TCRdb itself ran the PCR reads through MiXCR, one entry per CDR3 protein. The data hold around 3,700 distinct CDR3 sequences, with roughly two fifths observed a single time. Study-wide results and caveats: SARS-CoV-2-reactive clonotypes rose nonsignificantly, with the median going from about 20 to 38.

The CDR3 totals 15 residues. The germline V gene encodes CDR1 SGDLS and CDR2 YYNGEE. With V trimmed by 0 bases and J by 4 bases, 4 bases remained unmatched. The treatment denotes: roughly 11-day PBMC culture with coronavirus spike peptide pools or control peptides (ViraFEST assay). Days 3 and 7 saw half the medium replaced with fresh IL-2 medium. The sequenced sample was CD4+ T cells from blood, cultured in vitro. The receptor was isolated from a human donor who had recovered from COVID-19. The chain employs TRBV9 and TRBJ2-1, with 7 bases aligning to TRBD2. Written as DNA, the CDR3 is TGTGCCAGCAGCGTAGACAGCGGGGCTTACAATGAGCAGTTCTTC. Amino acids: CASSVDSGAYNEQFF.